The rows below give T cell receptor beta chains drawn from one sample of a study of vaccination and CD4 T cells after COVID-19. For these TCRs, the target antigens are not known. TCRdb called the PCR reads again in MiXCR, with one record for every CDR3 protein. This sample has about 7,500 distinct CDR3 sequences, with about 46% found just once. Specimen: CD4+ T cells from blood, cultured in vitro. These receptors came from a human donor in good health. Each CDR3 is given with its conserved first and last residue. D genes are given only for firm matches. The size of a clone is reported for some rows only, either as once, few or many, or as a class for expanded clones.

CDR3 protein: CASSLWFGRGPEAFF
CDR3 DNA: TGTGCCAGCAGCTTATGGTTCGGTAGAGGCCCTGAAGCTTTCTTT
V gene: TRBV7-9
D gene: .
J gene: TRBJ1-1
clone size: few

CDR3 protein: CASSLYLGDSTLGNSPLHF
CDR3 DNA: TGTGCCAGCAGCTTGTATTTAGGGGATAGCACCCTGGGCAATTCACCCCTCCACTTT
V gene: TRBV5-8
D gene: .
J gene: TRBJ1-6
clone size: .

CDR3 protein: CASSTRGETQYF
CDR3 DNA: TGTGCCAGCAGCACCCGAGGAGAGACCCAGTACTTC
V gene: TRBV7-2
D gene: .
J gene: TRBJ2-5
clone size: few

CDR3 protein: CSGAGQVTYEQYF
CDR3 DNA: TGCAGTGGCGCGGGACAGGTCACCTACGAGCAGTACTTC
V gene: TRBV20-1
D gene: TRBD1
J gene: TRBJ2-7
clone size: .

CDR3 protein: CASSSPRTAHGEQYF
CDR3 DNA: TGTGCCAGCAGCTCTCCTCGAACTGCCCACGGCGAGCAGTACTTC
V gene: TRBV7-8
D gene: .
J gene: TRBJ2-7
clone size: few

CDR3 protein: CSVKDGESNQPQHF
CDR3 DNA: TGCAGCGTCAAGGACGGGGAAAGCAATCAGCCCCAGCATTTT
V gene: TRBV29-1
D gene: .
J gene: TRBJ1-5
clone size: few

CDR3 protein: CASSRAGRGGQPQHF
CDR3 DNA: TGTGCCAGTAGTAGAGCCGGGAGGGGAGGACAGCCCCAGCATTTT
V gene: TRBV19
D gene: .
J gene: TRBJ1-5
clone size: .

CDR3 protein: CASSRSTEAFF
CDR3 DNA: TGTGCCAGCAGCCGGAGTACTGAAGCTTTCTTT
V gene: TRBV12-3/TRBV12-4
D gene: .
J gene: TRBJ1-1
clone size: .

CDR3 protein: CATRWGGGSTDTQYF
CDR3 DNA: TGTGCCACCAGGTGGGGGGGGGGGAGCACAGATACGCAGTATTTT
V gene: TRBV15
D gene: TRBD2
J gene: TRBJ2-3
clone size: few

CDR3 protein: CASSATAQETQYF
CDR3 DNA: TGTGCCAGCAGTGCGACAGCCCAAGAGACCCAGTACTTC
V gene: TRBV6-4
D gene: .
J gene: TRBJ2-5
clone size: .

CDR3 protein: CASSVRGNGQPQHF
CDR3 DNA: TGTGCCAGCAGTGTAAGGGGGAACGGGCAGCCCCAGCATTTT
V gene: TRBV6-1
D gene: .
J gene: TRBJ1-5
clone size: few

CDR3 protein: CSASPGQGFSYNEQFF
CDR3 DNA: TGCAGTGCATCTCCGGGACAGGGCTTCTCCTACAATGAGCAGTTCTTC
V gene: TRBV20-1
D gene: TRBD1
J gene: TRBJ2-1
clone size: .

CDR3 protein: CASSFTRRGVHNEQFF
CDR3 DNA: TGTGCCAGCAGCTTTACCCGACGGGGGGTTCACAATGAGCAGTTCTTC
V gene: TRBV19
D gene: TRBD2
J gene: TRBJ2-1
clone size: .

CDR3 protein: CASSPGQGSYGYTF
CDR3 DNA: TGTGCCAGCAGTCCGGGACAGGGAAGCTATGGCTACACCTTC
V gene: TRBV6-1
D gene: TRBD1
J gene: TRBJ1-2
clone size: few

CDR3 protein: CASSLSRAPNNEKLFF
CDR3 DNA: TGTGCCAGCAGCTTATCCAGGGCACCTAATAATGAAAAACTGTTTTTT
V gene: TRBV7-6
D gene: .
J gene: TRBJ1-4
clone size: .

CDR3 protein: CASSTYATGGYTF
CDR3 DNA: TGTGCCAGCAGTACGTACGCGACGGGCGGCTACACCTTC
V gene: TRBV6-1
D gene: .
J gene: TRBJ1-2
clone size: .

CDR3 protein: CASSLERPDTQYF
CDR3 DNA: TGCGCCAGCAGCTTGGAAAGGCCAGATACGCAGTATTTT
V gene: TRBV5-1
D gene: .
J gene: TRBJ2-3
clone size: .

CDR3 protein: CSARSQNIQYF
CDR3 DNA: TGCAGTGCTAGGAGCCAAAACATTCAGTACTTC
V gene: TRBV20-1
D gene: .
J gene: TRBJ2-4
clone size: few

CDR3 protein: CASSVALAGGGEQFF
CDR3 DNA: TGTGCCAGCAGTGTCGCCCTAGCGGGGGGTGGTGAGCAGTTCTTC
V gene: TRBV6-4
D gene: TRBD2
J gene: TRBJ2-1
clone size: .

CDR3 protein: CSARATGGSAFF
CDR3 DNA: TGCAGTGCTAGGGCGACAGGGGGTTCAGCTTTCTTT
V gene: TRBV20-1
D gene: TRBD1
J gene: TRBJ1-1
clone size: .

CDR3 protein: CSAREKVQSGYTF
CDR3 DNA: TGCAGTGCTAGAGAAAAGGTCCAATCTGGCTACACCTTC
V gene: TRBV20-1
D gene: .
J gene: TRBJ1-2
clone size: .

CDR3 protein: CASTGGNTIYF
CDR3 DNA: TGTGCCAGCACAGGGGGAAACACCATATATTTT
V gene: TRBV12-3/TRBV12-4
D gene: .
J gene: TRBJ1-3
clone size: .

CDR3 protein: CASSPSHTGSGQPQHF
CDR3 DNA: TGTGCCAGTAGTCCATCACATACAGGGTCGGGTCAGCCCCAGCATTTT
V gene: TRBV19
D gene: .
J gene: TRBJ1-5
clone size: medium-sized

CDR3 protein: CASSYGEGATEAFF
CDR3 DNA: TGTGCCAGCAGTTACGGAGAGGGGGCCACTGAAGCTTTCTTT
V gene: TRBV6-5
D gene: TRBD1
J gene: TRBJ1-1
clone size: .

CDR3 protein: CASSLSPSAGDQPQHF
CDR3 DNA: TGTGCCAGCAGTTTATCGCCCTCGGCAGGGGATCAGCCCCAGCATTTT
V gene: TRBV27
D gene: .
J gene: TRBJ1-5
clone size: .

CDR3 protein: CASSYSDTQYF
CDR3 DNA: TGTGCCAGCAGTTACTCTGATACGCAGTATTTT
V gene: TRBV6-5
D gene: .
J gene: TRBJ2-3
clone size: .

CDR3 protein: CSARLPWQTRSYGYTF
CDR3 DNA: TGCAGTGCTAGACTCCCCTGGCAGACAAGGAGCTATGGCTACACCTTC
V gene: TRBV20-1
D gene: .
J gene: TRBJ1-2
clone size: few

CDR3 protein: CASSAYGYNEQFF
CDR3 DNA: TGTGCCAGCAGCGCGTACGGGTACAATGAGCAGTTCTTC
V gene: TRBV11-2
D gene: .
J gene: TRBJ2-1
clone size: .

CDR3 protein: CASSPGLRVRTYEQYF
CDR3 DNA: TGTGCCAGCAGCCCCGGGCTCAGAGTAAGGACCTACGAGCAGTACTTC
V gene: TRBV6-2/TRBV6-3
D gene: .
J gene: TRBJ2-7
clone size: .

CDR3 protein: CASSLEGQGNWNEQFF
CDR3 DNA: TGTGCCAGCAGCTTAGAGGGACAGGGGAACTGGAATGAGCAGTTCTTC
V gene: TRBV11-2
D gene: TRBD1
J gene: TRBJ2-1
clone size: .

CDR3 protein: CASALASGTGTGELFF
CDR3 DNA: TGTGCTAGTGCCCTAGCCTCCGGGACAGGGACCGGGGAGCTGTTTTTT
V gene: TRBV12-5
D gene: TRBD1
J gene: TRBJ2-2
clone size: medium-sized

CDR3 protein: CASSVAEASLYEQYF
CDR3 DNA: TGTGCCAGCAGCGTAGCAGAGGCTTCCTTGTACGAGCAGTACTTC
V gene: TRBV9
D gene: .
J gene: TRBJ2-7
clone size: .

CDR3 protein: CASSGRGVGELFF
CDR3 DNA: TGTGCCAGCAGCGGCAGAGGGGTCGGGGAGCTGTTTTTT
V gene: TRBV7-9
D gene: .
J gene: TRBJ2-2
clone size: few

CDR3 protein: CAWSPPGGTTEAFF
CDR3 DNA: TGTGCCTGGAGTCCCCCGGGGGGGACGACTGAAGCTTTCTTT
V gene: TRBV30
D gene: .
J gene: TRBJ1-1
clone size: .